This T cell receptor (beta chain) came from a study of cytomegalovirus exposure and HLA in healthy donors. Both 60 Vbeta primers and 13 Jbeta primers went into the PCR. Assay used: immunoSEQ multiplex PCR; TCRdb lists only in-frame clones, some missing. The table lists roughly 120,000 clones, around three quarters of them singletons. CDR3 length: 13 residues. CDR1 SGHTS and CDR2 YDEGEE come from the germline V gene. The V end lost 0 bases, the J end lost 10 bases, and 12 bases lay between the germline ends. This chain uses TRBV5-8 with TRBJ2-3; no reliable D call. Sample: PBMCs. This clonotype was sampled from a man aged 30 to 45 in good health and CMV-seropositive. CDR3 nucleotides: TGTGCCAGCAGCTTGGGCCTATCCTCCTCGCAGTATTTT. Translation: CASSLGLSSSQYF.